This entry lists 11 T cell receptor beta chains sequenced from one sample in a study of tumor-infiltrating lymphocytes in primary liver carcinoma. The researchers produced TCR beta cDNA from approximately 550 ng total RNA with a constant-region primer. Generation of the TCR beta libraries relied on three nested multiplex PCR rounds using slightly modified ARM-PCR. Researchers ran the first two PCR rounds for roughly 10 cycles each with TRBV1-TRBV30 forward primers and a C-beta reverse primer. Each CDR3 protein is one row after TCRdb ran MiXCR on the multiplex PCR reads. The data show almost 200,000 distinct CDR3 sequences, with almost 65% seen just once and 6% to 8.5% held by the top ten. Out of unsorted whole blood came the blood RNA, and germline DNA was extracted as well. Specimen: peripheral blood. These receptors were obtained from a woman in her sixties with primary liver carcinoma and hepatitis B virus infection.

The V and J genes are TRBV11-3 and TRBJ1-1, with D hard to call. CDR1 is SGHNT and CDR2 is YENEEA in the germline V gene. The V gene lost 6 bases and the J gene lost 1 base, with 12 bases spanning the gap. The CDR3 spans 14 residues. Written as DNA, the CDR3 is TGTGCCAGCAGTCACGTTGTCGAGAACACTGAAGCTTTCTTT. As protein: CASSHVVENTEAFF.

V usage is TRBV7-9 and J usage is TRBJ2-7; tentative D call: TRBD1 (6 bases). V lost 4 bases to trimming and J lost 3 bases, with 19 bases between them. CDR1 and CDR2 (germline): SEHNR, FQNEAQ (reference sequence). The CDR3 is made up of 16 amino acids. CDR3 sequence: CASSSRQDLRGYEQYF. In nucleotides, the CDR3 is TGTGCCAGCAGCTCTAGACAGGACCTGAGGGGCTACGAGCAGTACTTC.

This clonotype was observed at least ten times. J is TRBJ2-7 and V is TRBV7-9; no definite D call. This CDR3 has 11 amino acids. The germline V and J ends were trimmed by 6 bases and 3 bases, with 6 bases remaining between them. Germline assignment: CDR1 SEHNR and CDR2 FQNEAQ (reference sequence). This CDR3 reads CASSPNYEQYF. DNA for the CDR3: TGTGCCAGCAGTCCAAACTACGAGCAGTACTTC.

This clonotype was detected a few times. The rearrangement links TRBV6-1 to TRBJ1-4; a weak D match, TRBD1 (5 bases). Per the germline V gene, CDR1 is MNHNS and CDR2 is SASEGT. V was cut by 5 bases and J by 0 bases, with 19 bases left in between. The CDR3 is made up of 18 amino acids. As DNA, the CDR3 is TGTGCCAGCAGTCGCCGGGACGTCCGAACCGCAACTAATGAAAAACTGTTTTTT. Protein product: CASSRRDVRTATNEKLFF.

DNA of the CDR3: TGTGCCAGCAACTTGTCCGGGACAGGAACCTACGAGCAGTACTTC. Protein sequence: CASNLSGTGTYEQYF. This chain uses TRBV11-2 with TRBJ2-7; TRBD1 aligns across 8 bases. CDR3 length: 15 residues. CDR1 and CDR2 (germline): SGHAT, FQNNGV. With 7 bases clipped from V and 2 bases from J, the junction kept 10 bases outside the gene matches.

The chain links TRBV5-1 to TRBJ2-3, with D perhaps matching TRBD2 (6 bases). Trimming took off 1 base at V and 0 bases at J, with 9 bases between the two ends. The CDR3 spans 15 residues. Germline CDR1 is SGHRS and CDR2 is YFSETQ. Written as DNA, the CDR3 is TGCGCCAGCAGCTTGTTCAGCGGGAGCACAGATACGCAGTATTTT. It encodes CASSLFSGSTDTQYF. The full variable domain, rest sourced from reference TRBV5-1 and TRBJ2-3, is KAGVTQTPRYLIKTRGQQVTLSCSPISGHRSVSWYQQTPGQGLQFLFEYFSETQRNKGNFPGRFSGRQFSNSRSEMNVSTLELGDSALYLCASSLFSGSTDTQYFGPGTRLTVL.

Only one count was recorded for this clonotype. The chain carries TRBV18 and TRBJ2-3; D perhaps matches TRBD1 (5 bases). The germline gives CDR1 KGHSH, CDR2 LQKENI. V was trimmed by 10 bases and J by 5 bases, leaving 16 bases between them. The CDR3 runs to 13 residues. This CDR3 reads CATKGQPEDTQYF. CDR3 nucleotides: TGTGCCACTAAGGGGCAGCCGGAAGATACGCAGTATTTT.

Comments on this clonotype: Relative to the germline gene, one junction end is altered; a read error may explain this. The chain carries TRBV6-5 and TRBJ2-7; possible D gene TRBD1, 6 bases. Germline lookup yields CDR1 MNHEY and CDR2 SVGAGI. CDR3 length equals 16 residues. CDR3 DNA: TGTGCCAGCGGTTACTCGACGGAGACAGGCTCCTGCGACCAGTACTTC. This sequence encodes CASGYSTETGSCDQYF.

This clonotype was observed many times. The rearrangement uses TRBV11-3 and TRBJ2-2; D call uncertain. Germline CDR1 and CDR2: SGHNT and YENEEA. There are 13 residues in the CDR3. The V end lost 4 bases, the J end lost 2 bases, and 5 bases lay between the germline ends. The CDR3 DNA is TGTGCCAGCAGCTCTATTAACACCGGGGAGCTGTTTTTT. It translates to CASSSINTGELFF. Drawing the rest from reference TRBV11-3 and TRBJ2-2, the complete variable domain is EAGVVQSPRYKIIEKKQPVAFWCNPISGHNTLYWYLQNLGQGPELLIRYENEEAVDDSQLPKDRFSAERLKGVDSTLKIQPAELGDSAVYLCASSSINTGELFFGEGSRLTVL.

This chain uses TRBV6-5 with TRBJ2-2; 8 nucleotides align to TRBD1. The ends lost 2 bases at V and 3 bases at J; junction bases unmatched: 5. The germline V gene has CDR1 MNHEY and CDR2 SVGAGI. This CDR3 has 16 amino acids. In DNA, the CDR3 is TGTGCCAGCAGTTACAGGGACAGGTATTACACCGGGGAGCTGTTTTTT. Translating gives CASSYRDRYYTGELFF.

The chain recombines TRBV28 with TRBJ2-3; weak D call: TRBD2 (6 bases). Germline CDR1 and CDR2: MDHEN and SYDVKM. V was clipped by 3 bases and J by 1 base, with 11 bases between them. The CDR3 contains 15 residues. CDR3 loop: CASSFGGTGTDTQYF. The DNA of the CDR3 is TGTGCCAGCAGTTTCGGGGGAACGGGCACAGATACGCAGTATTTT.